The sequence of this TCR beta chain was determined in a study of PD-1 blockade in mismatch repair-deficient tumors. Overall study context: All were previously treated, progressing patients with approximately 11 mismatch repair-deficient cancer types.

In regard to this clone: No antigen is known for it.

The germline V gene has CDR1 LNHDA and CDR2 SQIVND (reference sequence). Trimming removed 5 bases from V and 7 bases from J, with 5 bases in between. The CDR3 contains 11 residues. Data came from immunoSEQ multiplex PCR; TCRdb stores just in-frame clones and leaves some out. Of around 120,000 clones in the sample, more than 85% were seen once. Mismatch repair deficiency was confirmed in all patients, by PCR or immunohistochemistry. TCRs were sequenced from a few patients responding to pembrolizumab. Study observations and caveats: Tumor-resident clones, often undetectable pretreatment in blood, expanded then contracted after pembrolizumab.

The chain carries TRBV19 and TRBJ2-2, with D unresolved. The sequence derives from an adult with mismatch repair-deficient cancer. Sequences were derived from peripheral blood, sampled 44 weeks after starting pembrolizumab. CDR3 sequence (DNA): TGTGCCAGTAGTCGGATCGGGGAGCTGTTTTTT. It specifies CASSRIGELFF.